This TCR beta chain was observed in a study of T-cell reconstitution after alpha-beta-depleted transplantation in children. J was trimmed by 0 bases and V by 3 bases; bases with no gene match: 18. CDR1 is DFQATT and CDR2 is SNEGSKA in the germline V gene (reference sequence). The CDR3 runs to 20 residues. The library targeted TCRbeta and was prepared with unique molecular identifiers. MiXCR, applied by TCRdb to the PCR reads, yields one record per CDR3 protein. The repertoire holds more than 200,000 distinct CDR3 sequences, with 9% to 10% as singletons. This clonotype was counted at least ten times. The chain has TRBV20-1 and TRBJ1-5; 9 positions match TRBD1. This receptor was identified in a human donor who donated a stem cell graft to a child with SCID. The sample consisted of PBMCs from the stem cell graft donor, taken from the stem cell graft. CDR3 DNA sequence: TGCAGTGCTAGGTTCCTTCTGGCGGGACAGGGATCTCATAGCAATCAGCCCCAGCATTTT. Its translation: CSARFLLAGQGSHSNQPQHF.